Below are 27 T cell receptor beta chains sequenced from a single sample in a study of shared clonotypes between healthy human individuals. The table came from immunoSEQ multiplex PCR; TCRdb's copy has only in-frame clones and leaves some out. The repertoire holds about 490,000 clones, with around 80% as singletons. The sample consisted of PBMCs. These TCRs come from a woman between 40 and 50 years old in good health. Some clones in this sample may be carry-over from other donors' samples.

V gene TRBV18 combines with J gene TRBJ1-1; 10 nucleotides align to TRBD1. The CDR3 extends over 13 amino acids. The V and J ends lost 3 bases and 8 bases, in that order; junction bases with no gene match: 3. Germline V gene sequence: CDR1 KGHSH, CDR2 LQKENI. CDR3 in DNA: TGTGCCAGCTCACCCGACAGGGGGCGCGAAGCTTTCTTT. Amino acid sequence: CASSPDRGREAFF. Drawing the rest from reference TRBV18 and TRBJ1-1, the complete variable domain is NAGVMQNPRHLVRRRGQEARLRCSPMKGHSHVYWYRQLPEEGLKFMVYLQKENIIDESGMPKERFSAEFPKEGPSILRIQQVVRGDSAAYFCASSPDRGREAFFGQGTRLTVV.

The rearrangement joins TRBV30 to TRBJ1-5; 9 bases fit TRBD1. CDR3 length equals 14 residues. Germline assignment: CDR1 GTSNPN and CDR2 SVGIG (reference sequence). Germline trimming cut 5 bases from V and 6 bases from J; bases unmatched to any gene: 8. CDR3 region: CAWGWDRAPQPQHF. CDR3 coding DNA: TGTGCCTGGGGTTGGGACAGGGCCCCTCAGCCCCAGCATTTT.

This chain connects TRBV5-1 to TRBJ2-3; D is unclear. Looked up from germline, CDR1 is SGHRS and CDR2 is YFSETQ. The CDR3 covers 14 residues. The V gene lost 0 bases and the J gene lost 4 bases, with 9 bases spanning the gap. CDR3 DNA sequence: TGCGCCAGCAGCTTGGATCGTACGCCAGATACGCAGTATTTT. Translating gives CASSLDRTPDTQYF.

This clone was counted a few times. The gene calls are TRBV6-1 and TRBJ2-7; TRBD1 matches at 8 bases. V lost 5 bases, J lost 4 bases, and 7 bases stayed unmatched. CDR3 length: 14 residues. Germline V CDR1 and CDR2: MNHNS, SASEGT. The CDR3 DNA reads as TGTGCCAGCAGTTGGACAGGGCTATCTTACGAGCAGTACTTC. The encoded protein is CASSWTGLSYEQYF.

The chain links TRBV28 to TRBJ2-1, with D maybe TRBD2 (5 bases). The CDR3 runs to 11 residues. V was cut by 6 bases and J by 10 bases, with 10 bases left in between. Germline V CDR1 and CDR2: MDHEN, SYDVKM. For the CDR3, the DNA is TGTGCCAGCAGACTAGGGCACGAGCAGTTCTTC. It yields the protein CASRLGHEQFF. The full variable domain, completed using reference TRBV28 and TRBJ2-1, is DVKVTQSSRYLVKRTGEKVFLECVQDMDHENMFWYRQDPGLGLRLIYFSYDVKMKEKGDIPEGYSVSREKKERFSLILESASTNQTSMYLCASRLGHEQFFGPGTRLTVL.

This chain joins TRBV9 and TRBJ2-3; D perhaps matches TRBD1 (6 bases). The CDR3 runs to 14 residues. The ends were cut back, 0 bases at V and 4 bases at J, with 9 bases in the middle. Germline CDR1 SGDLS, CDR2 YYNGEE. The CDR3 DNA reads TGTGCCAGCAGCGTAGGAACAGGGTCAGATACGCAGTATTTT. It codes for CASSVGTGSDTQYF.

This rearrangement joins TRBV27 to TRBJ1-5; weak D call: TRBD1 (5 bases). Germline CDR1 and CDR2: MNHEY and SMNVEV (reference sequence). The CDR3 runs 15 residues. The germline V and J ends were trimmed by 6 bases and 4 bases, with 16 bases remaining between them. CDR3: CASRGGGRGNQPQHF. CDR3 nucleotides: TGTGCCAGCAGAGGCGGGGGTAGGGGAAATCAGCCCCAGCATTTT.

There are a few counts of this clone. J is TRBJ2-2 and V is TRBV9; 11 bases map to TRBD2. The length of the CDR3 is 18 residues. The junction had 10 bases not matched to a gene; V was cut back by 1 base and J by 5 bases. Germline CDR1 SGDLS, CDR2 YYNGEE. The CDR3: CASSVSVAGGPRTGELFF. The DNA of the CDR3 is TGTGCCAGCAGCGTATCGGTAGCGGGAGGGCCTAGGACCGGGGAGCTGTTTTTT.

This clone has only a few counts. Different DNA sequences within this sample yield the same CDR3. The J gene is TRBJ2-7, the V gene TRBV18; 10 bases are a match to TRBD2. Per the germline V gene, CDR1 is KGHSH and CDR2 is LQKENI. The CDR3 has 15 amino acids. V shed 3 bases, J shed 3 bases, and the junction held 5 bases outside the gene matches. The CDR3 sequence: CASSPPLAGVYEQYF. CDR3 sequence (DNA): TGTGCCAGCTCACCGCCCCTAGCGGGGGTCTACGAGCAGTACTTC.

The CDR3 reads CASSIGGGLEAFF. DNA for the CDR3: TGTGCCAGTAGTATAGGGGGCGGACTTGAAGCTTTCTTT. This chain joins TRBV19 and TRBJ1-1; possible D gene TRBD1, 5 bases. The CDR3 loop spans 13 amino acids. Trimming stripped 1 base from V and 7 bases from J, with 10 bases between. CDR1 is LNHDA, CDR2 SQIVND, per germline (reference sequence).

The J gene is TRBJ1-1, the V gene TRBV10-3, with TRBD1 matching over 10 bases. Germline V CDR1 and CDR2: ENHRY, SYGVKD. The length of the CDR3 is 17 residues. With 4 bases clipped from V and 2 bases from J, the junction kept 10 bases outside the gene matches. The CDR3, as DNA: TGTGCCATCAGTGGGTTCCGGGACAGGGGAGGCAACACTGAAGCTTTCTTT. Its translation: CAISGFRDRGGNTEAFF.

This clone was detected only once. The chain carries TRBV4-3 and TRBJ2-7; possible D gene TRBD2, 6 bases. V lost 0 bases and J lost 2, with 11 bases in between. The V gene's germline CDR1 is LGHNA and CDR2 YSLEER. The CDR3 runs 15 residues. In nucleotides, the CDR3 is TGCGCCAGCAGCCAAGAAGTGCTAGCGCCCTACGAGCAGTACTTC. Translated: CASSQEVLAPYEQYF.

The rearrangement uses TRBV28 and TRBJ2-6; 10 bases agree with TRBD1. The germline gives CDR1 MDHEN, CDR2 SYDVKM. The CDR3 has 17 amino acids. Trimming cost V 2 bases and J 4 bases; bases outside gene matches: 5. The CDR3 protein is CASSLGGTGAGANVLTF. For the CDR3, the DNA is TGTGCCAGCAGTTTAGGGGGGACAGGGGCCGGGGCCAACGTCCTGACTTTC.

The rearrangement uses TRBV7-6 and TRBJ2-7; tentative D call: TRBD1 (6 bases). The length of the CDR3 is 17 residues. The germline V and J ends were trimmed by 4 bases and 0 bases, with 19 bases remaining between them. CDR1 is SGHVS and CDR2 is FNYEAQ in the germline V gene. CDR3 residues: CASSSADRLLLSYEQYF. The CDR3 bases are TGTGCCAGCAGCTCCGCAGACAGGCTCCTACTCTCCTACGAGCAGTACTTC. Using reference TRBV7-6 and TRBJ2-7 for the parts outside the CDR3, the full variable domain is GAGVSQSPRYKVTKRGQDVALRCDPISGHVSLYWYRQALGQGPEFLTYFNYEAQQDKSGLPNDRFSAERPEGSISTLTIQRTEQRDSAMYRCASSSADRLLLSYEQYFGPGTRLTVT.

The chain is built from TRBV28 and TRBJ1-2; 10 nucleotides match TRBD1. J was trimmed by 8 bases and V by 7 bases; bases with no gene match: 13. The CDR3 spans 15 residues. The germline V gene has CDR1 MDHEN and CDR2 SYDVKM. DNA of the CDR3: TGTGCCAGCACTTACCCCACGGGACAGGGGAGAGGCTACACCTTC. Translation gives CASTYPTGQGRGYTF.

This rearrangement joins TRBV2 to TRBJ2-1; 10 bases map to TRBD2. The CDR3 has 14 amino acids. CDR1 and CDR2 from the germline V gene are SNHLY and FYNNEI. Unmatched junction bases numbered 6, after V lost 4 bases and J lost 9 bases. The CDR3 is CASSVLAGAAEQFF. CDR3 nucleotide sequence: TGTGCCAGCAGTGTGCTAGCGGGAGCAGCTGAGCAGTTCTTC.

Regarding this clone: The sample carries other DNA sequences with the same CDR3. The J gene is TRBJ2-3, the V gene TRBV4-3; TRBD1 aligns across 7 bases. The CDR3 length is 16 residues. CDR1 LGHNA and CDR2 YSLEER come from the germline V gene. Trimming at V came to 4 bases and at J to 4 bases, leaving 11 bases not matched to a gene. CDR3 protein: CASSLDGTVLPDTQYF. The CDR3 DNA reads as TGCGCCAGCAGCCTAGACGGGACAGTCCTACCAGATACGCAGTATTTT.

The gene calls are TRBV5-4 and TRBJ2-7; D possibly corresponds to TRBD1 (6 bases). CDR1 is SGHNT, CDR2 YYREEE, per germline (reference sequence). The CDR3 spans 15 residues. V was clipped by 0 bases and J by 3 bases, with 13 bases between them. In DNA, the CDR3 is TGTGCCAGCAGCTTGGGCAGGGGATTTTACTACGAGCAGTACTTC. It specifies CASSLGRGFYYEQYF. The entire variable domain, with the rest obtained from reference TRBV5-4 and TRBJ2-7, is as follows: ETGVTQSPTHLIKTRGQQVTLRCSSQSGHNTVSWYQQALGQGPQFIFQYYREEENGRGNFPPRFSGLQFPNYSSELNVNALELDDSALYLCASSLGRGFYYEQYFGPGTRLTVT.

This clone was seen only once. Other DNA sequences from this sample encode an identical CDR3 as well. This sequence joins TRBV7-2 and TRBJ2-5, with D tentatively TRBD2 (5 bases). Germline values: CDR1 SGHTA, CDR2 FQGNSA. Trimming shortened V by 1 base and J by 2 bases, and 8 bases separated the two germline ends. The CDR3 has 14 amino acids. The CDR3, as DNA: TGTGCCAGCAGCTTAGACCCGGGGCAAGAGACCCAGTACTTC. It codes for CASSLDPGQETQYF.

To note about this clone: This likely reflects a read error, since a far larger clone is one base away. The chain links TRBV7-9 to TRBJ1-2; tentatively, D is TRBD1 (5 bases). V was shortened by 5 bases and J by 1 base, with 14 bases between the two germline ends. The germline CDR1 and CDR2 sequences are SEHNR and FQNEAQ (reference sequence). The CDR3 is made up of 15 amino acids. This CDR3 is CASSPRQRVNYGYTF. CDR3 sequence (DNA): TGTGCCAGCAGCCCTAGACAGAGGGTTAACTATGGCTACACCTTC.

This clone was seen only once. The chain joins TRBV10-3 to TRBJ1-3; no clear D. CDR3 length: 12 amino acids. Germline CDR1 and CDR2: ENHRY and SYGVKD. The ends were cut back, 4 bases at V and 3 bases at J, with 4 bases in the middle. CDR3 coding DNA: TGTGCCATCAGTGTCAGTGGAAACACCATATATTTT. Encoded protein: CAISVSGNTIYF.

J is TRBJ2-1 and V is TRBV7-8, with D possibly being TRBD2 (6 bases). Trimming pared 1 base from V and 0 bases from J, leaving 10 bases between. The germline gives CDR1 SGHVS, CDR2 FQNEAQ. The CDR3 is made up of 16 amino acids. CDR3 loop: CASSLEIADSYNEQFF. The CDR3, as DNA: TGTGCCAGCAGCTTAGAAATAGCGGACTCCTACAATGAGCAGTTCTTC.

This clone has just one count. The chain carries TRBV28 and TRBJ2-1; 14 bases match TRBD2. This CDR3 has 14 amino acids. Germline CDR1 MDHEN, CDR2 SYDVKM. The junction had 6 bases not matched to a gene; V was cut back by 7 bases and J by 10 bases. The CDR3 region is CASKGTSGRNEQFF. Written as DNA, the CDR3 is TGTGCCAGCAAAGGGACTAGCGGGAGAAACGAGCAGTTCTTC. Together with reference TRBV28 and TRBJ2-1, the CDR3 gives the full variable domain: DVKVTQSSRYLVKRTGEKVFLECVQDMDHENMFWYRQDPGLGLRLIYFSYDVKMKEKGDIPEGYSVSREKKERFSLILESASTNQTSMYLCASKGTSGRNEQFFGPGTRLTVL.

This clone was picked up a small number of times. The chain employs TRBV7-2 and TRBJ2-5, with a tentative D call TRBD2 (7 bases). CDR3 size: 14 residues. V was clipped by 5 bases and J by 3 bases, with 13 bases between them. Germline V gene data show CDR1 as SGHTA and CDR2 as FQGNSA. CDR3 sequence reads: CASSEGGAEETQYF. In DNA, the CDR3 is TGTGCCAGCAGCGAGGGGGGGGCAGAAGAGACCCAGTACTTC.

This chain joins TRBV18 and TRBJ2-7; D unclear. Germline V gene sequence: CDR1 KGHSH, CDR2 LQKENI. Trimming stripped 0 bases from V and 0 bases from J, with 6 bases between. There are 14 residues in the CDR3. The CDR3 reads CASSPPTNSYEQYF. In DNA form, the CDR3 reads TGTGCCAGCTCACCACCGACGAACTCCTACGAGCAGTACTTC.

This clone was observed a handful of times. Germline and junction disagree at one end, which may indicate a read error. The V and J genes are TRBV6-1 and TRBJ1-4, with 8 bases matching TRBD1. The germline V gene encodes CDR1 MNHNS and CDR2 SASEGT. CDR3 length: 13 residues. The CDR3 coding sequence is TGTGCCAGCAGGGACAGGGCTAAGGAAAAACTGTTTTTT. Protein sequence: CASRDRAKEKLFF.

This clone was counted a single time. The chain is built from TRBV29-1 and TRBJ2-1, with D hard to call. Trimming removed 7 bases from V and 7 bases from J, with 14 bases in between. CDR1 SQVTM and CDR2 ANQGSEA come from the germline V gene. The CDR3 covers 12 residues. As DNA, the CDR3 is TGCAGCGCTGACCTCCCCAGTAATGAGCAGTTCTTC. Its protein is CSADLPSNEQFF.